This is a list of T cell receptor beta chains from one sample in a study of T cell changes during pregnancy in multiple sclerosis. Clones were read by immunoSEQ multiplex PCR, and TCRdb kept only the in-frame ones, dropping some. Among some 46,000 clones, roughly 92% were seen once, and the ten largest hold roughly 1.4%. Material for sequencing was peripheral blood. All receptors derive from a female donor with multiple sclerosis, enrolled in a pregnancy study. The CDR3 runs from the conserved cysteine through the conserved F or W. The D gene is left open where the match is weak. The size entry is marked missing in some rows and otherwise reads once, few, many or a size class.

J | V | D | size | CDR3 | DNA
TRBJ2-1 | TRBV11-3 | . | once | CASSSTYSYEQFF | TGTGCCAGCAGCTCGACTTACAGCTATGAGCAGTTCTTC
TRBJ2-1 | TRBV30 | . | . | CAWKAGNNEQFF | TGTGCCTGGAAAGCAGGGAACAATGAGCAGTTCTTC
TRBJ1-5 | TRBV10-2 | . | few | CASTGRENDQPQHF | TGCGCCAGCACGGGGCGTGAAAACGATCAGCCCCAGCATTTT
TRBJ1-1 | TRBV7-9 | . | . | CASSLEVNTEAFF | TGTGCCAGCAGCTTAGAGGTCAACACTGAAGCTTTCTTT
TRBJ2-3 | TRBV6-5 | . | . | CASSRLLTDTQYF | TGTGCCAGCAGTCGGTTACTCACAGATACGCAGTATTTT
TRBJ2-2 | TRBV29-1 | TRBD2 | . | CSVRLAGGGITGELFF | TGCAGCGTACGCTTAGCGGGAGGGGGAATTACCGGGGAGCTGTTTTTT
TRBJ1-1 | TRBV19 | . | . | CASSIGRDMNTEAFF | TGTGCCAGTAGTATAGGTCGAGATATGAACACTGAAGCTTTCTTT
TRBJ2-3 | TRBV10-3 | . | . | CAITPGLEITDTQYF | TGTGCCATCACTCCGGGACTCGAGATCACAGATACGCAGTATTTT
TRBJ2-7 | TRBV7-2 | . | . | CASSPVGGGYEQYF | TGTGCCAGCAGCCCTGTTGGTGGGGGCTACGAGCAGTACTTC
TRBJ2-7 | TRBV10-3 | TRBD1 | . | CAISPAGGPYEQYF | TGTGCCATCAGTCCGGCAGGGGGCCCTTACGAGCAGTACTTC
TRBJ2-2 | TRBV7-9 | TRBD1 | few | CAGRGQSTGELFF | TGTGCCGGAAGGGGGCAGAGCACCGGGGAGCTGTTTTTT
TRBJ2-1 | TRBV5-4 | TRBD2 | . | CASSPPGTRDEQFF | TGTGCCAGCAGCCCCCCCGGGACTAGGGATGAGCAGTTCTTC
TRBJ2-3 | TRBV6-4 | . | . | CASSLLMSSTDTQYF | TGTGCCAGCTCCCTGCTTATGTCTAGCACAGATACGCAGTATTTT
TRBJ2-4 | TRBV18 | . | . | CASSPFDIEDGKNIQYF | TGTGCCAGCTCACCTTTTGATATAGAGGACGGAAAAAACATTCAGTACTTC
TRBJ2-1 | TRBV4-1 | . | . | CASSSPRDNEQFF | TGCGCCAGCAGCTCCCCTAGGGACAATGAGCAGTTCTTC
TRBJ1-4 | TRBV28 | . | . | CASSRSRNEKLFF | TGTGCCAGCAGTCGGAGCCGTAATGAAAAACTGTTTTTT
TRBJ2-3 | TRBV5-4 | . | . | CASSLAGGPSDTQYF | TGTGCCAGCAGCTTGGCCGGAGGGCCCTCAGATACGCAGTATTTT
TRBJ2-7 | TRBV6-5 | . | medium-sized | CASSYRVSSEQYF | TGTGCCAGCAGTTACAGGGTTAGCTCCGAGCAGTACTTC
TRBJ2-3 | TRBV7-3 | . | . | CASSFGSTDTQYF | TGTGCCAGCAGCTTTGGGAGCACAGATACGCAGTATTTT
TRBJ1-4 | TRBV30 | . | once | CAWSVKDGNEKLFF | TGTGCCTGGAGCGTGAAGGACGGTAATGAAAAACTGTTTTTT
TRBJ2-5 | TRBV18 | . | . | CASSPYYAQETQYF | TGTGCCAGCTCACCATACTACGCCCAAGAGACCCAGTACTTC
TRBJ2-2 | TRBV6-4 | TRBD1 | . | CASREEDRESGELFF | TGTGCCAGCAGAGAGGAGGACAGGGAGAGCGGGGAGCTGTTTTTT
TRBJ1-5 | TRBV6-5 | . | once | CASRGGNNQPQHF | TGTGCCAGCAGAGGCGGGAACAATCAGCCCCAGCATTTT
TRBJ1-2 | TRBV7-9 | . | . | CASSPTTGNGYTF | TGTGCCAGCAGCCCTACCACCGGGAATGGCTACACCTTC
TRBJ2-7 | TRBV19 | TRBD1 | once | CASKGTASSYEQYF | TGTGCCAGTAAGGGGACAGCCTCCTCCTACGAGCAGTACTTC
TRBJ2-7 | TRBV7-9 | . | . | CASSLRELGEQYF | TGTGCCAGCAGCTTAAGGGAGTTAGGCGAGCAGTACTTC
TRBJ2-5 | TRBV7-9 | . | . | CASTPAWAGAQETQYF | TGTGCCAGCACCCCGGCTTGGGCAGGGGCTCAAGAGACCCAGTACTTC
TRBJ1-1 | TRBV28 | . | . | CASSFGPTFTEAFF | TGTGCCAGCAGCTTTGGGCCCACTTTCACTGAAGCTTTCTTT
TRBJ1-5 | TRBV18 | . | . | CASSPAQGNQPQHF | TGTGCCAGCTCACCGGCACAGGGTAATCAGCCCCAGCATTTT
TRBJ1-5 | TRBV12-5 | TRBD1 | . | CASGLGQGPLYSNQPQHF | TGTGCTAGTGGTTTGGGACAGGGTCCCCTCTATAGCAATCAGCCCCAGCATTTT
TRBJ1-3 | TRBV28 | . | . | CASISGGAAGNTIYF | TGTGCCAGCATCTCCGGTGGGGCCGCTGGAAACACCATATATTTT
TRBJ2-7 | TRBV7-2 | . | . | CASSSERLAEQYF | TGTGCCAGCAGCTCAGAGAGGCTAGCGGAGCAGTACTTC